This is a list of T cell receptor beta chains from one sample in a study of identical twins. TCRdb re-called the 5' RACE reads through MiXCR, storing one row per CDR3 protein. Of about 660,000 distinct CDR3 sequences listed, 8.6% are singletons. Separately, the same data were catalogued under a study of yellow fever vaccine responses in identical twins.

Sequencing was carried out using PBMCs. These receptors were obtained from a woman aged 18-29 years in good health. CDR3s include the opening cysteine and the closing phenylalanine or tryptophan. Fields, in order: CDR3 protein, CDR3 DNA, J gene, clone size, V gene, D gene. A D gene is named only where the DNA matches it firmly. Clone size is shown for a subset of rows, as once, few, many or a class of expanded clone.

cdr3_aa: CASSDTENIAKNIQYF
cdr3_nt: TGTGCCAGCAGCGACACCGAGAATATAGCCAAAAACATTCAGTACTTC
j_call: TRBJ2-4
clone_size: few
v_call: TRBV7-9
d_call: -

cdr3_aa: CSVEDPGWDTGELFF
cdr3_nt: TGCAGCGTTGAAGATCCAGGGTGGGACACCGGGGAGCTGTTTTTT
j_call: TRBJ2-2
clone_size: many
v_call: TRBV29-1
d_call: -

cdr3_aa: CAISEGLGNTGELFF
cdr3_nt: TGTGCCATCAGTGAGGGCTTGGGGAACACCGGGGAGCTGTTTTTT
j_call: TRBJ2-2
clone_size: few
v_call: TRBV10-3
d_call: -

cdr3_aa: CSARQSAYEQYF
cdr3_nt: TGCAGTGCTAGACAGTCAGCGTACGAGCAGTACTTC
j_call: TRBJ2-7
clone_size: -
v_call: TRBV20-1
d_call: -

cdr3_aa: CASLGTSETGELFF
cdr3_nt: TGTGCCAGTCTCGGGACTAGTGAAACCGGGGAGCTGTTTTTT
j_call: TRBJ2-2
clone_size: many
v_call: TRBV28
d_call: TRBD2

cdr3_aa: CASEPGGDTDTQYF
cdr3_nt: TGTGCCAGTGAACCCGGCGGTGACACAGATACGCAGTATTTT
j_call: TRBJ2-3
clone_size: -
v_call: TRBV6-1
d_call: -

cdr3_aa: CASSQDTLDEKLFF
cdr3_nt: TGTGCCAGCAGCCAGGACACCCTGGATGAAAAACTGTTTTTT
j_call: TRBJ1-4
clone_size: few
v_call: TRBV25-1
d_call: -

cdr3_aa: CASSPGGDSTQYF
cdr3_nt: TGCGCCAGCAGCCCAGGGGGCGATTCGACCCAGTACTTC
j_call: TRBJ2-5
clone_size: many
v_call: TRBV5-1
d_call: TRBD1

cdr3_aa: CASSLGLQGGETQYF
cdr3_nt: TGTGCCAGCAGCTTAGGGCTACAGGGAGGTGAGACCCAGTACTTC
j_call: TRBJ2-5
clone_size: -
v_call: TRBV7-9
d_call: -

cdr3_aa: CASSSRLAGGLIDEQFF
cdr3_nt: TGTGCCAGCAGTTCTCGCTTAGCGGGGGGGCTAATCGATGAGCAGTTCTTC
j_call: TRBJ2-1
clone_size: -
v_call: TRBV27
d_call: TRBD2

cdr3_aa: CASSPPGAGGGGEQFF
cdr3_nt: TGCGCCAGCAGTCCCCCGGGGGCAGGGGGCGGGGGTGAGCAGTTCTTC
j_call: TRBJ2-1
clone_size: few
v_call: TRBV5-1
d_call: -

cdr3_aa: CASRAWDEQFF
cdr3_nt: TGTGCCAGCCGGGCATGGGATGAGCAGTTCTTC
j_call: TRBJ2-1
clone_size: -
v_call: TRBV12-3/TRBV12-4
d_call: -

cdr3_aa: CASTGLFNEQFF
cdr3_nt: TGTGCCAGCACCGGACTGTTTAATGAGCAGTTCTTC
j_call: TRBJ2-1
clone_size: -
v_call: TRBV6-5
d_call: -

cdr3_aa: CASSPRLGSSYNEQFF
cdr3_nt: TGTGCCAGCAGCCCCAGACTCGGGAGTTCCTACAATGAGCAGTTCTTC
j_call: TRBJ2-1
clone_size: few
v_call: TRBV9
d_call: -

cdr3_aa: CASSSRYSYEQYF
cdr3_nt: TGTGCCAGCAGCTCTAGATATAGCTACGAGCAGTACTTC
j_call: TRBJ2-7
clone_size: few
v_call: TRBV6-2/TRBV6-3
d_call: -

cdr3_aa: CASKLQDEQFF
cdr3_nt: TGTGCCAGCAAGCTGCAGGATGAGCAGTTCTTC
j_call: TRBJ2-1
clone_size: many
v_call: TRBV12-3/TRBV12-4
d_call: -

cdr3_aa: CSARSGQSSYEQYF
cdr3_nt: TGCAGCGCTAGAAGCGGACAAAGCTCCTACGAGCAGTACTTC
j_call: TRBJ2-7
clone_size: -
v_call: TRBV29-1
d_call: -

cdr3_aa: CASSEALGNTEAFF
cdr3_nt: TGTGCCAGCAGTGAAGCGCTGGGGAACACTGAAGCTTTCTTT
j_call: TRBJ1-1
clone_size: few
v_call: TRBV2
d_call: -

cdr3_aa: CASSEGGADTQYF
cdr3_nt: TGTGCCAGCAGTGAAGGGGGCGCAGATACGCAGTATTTT
j_call: TRBJ2-3
clone_size: -
v_call: TRBV25-1
d_call: -

cdr3_aa: CARGVLDRGGEKLFF
cdr3_nt: TGTGCCAGAGGGGTACTAGACAGGGGCGGTGAAAAACTGTTTTTT
j_call: TRBJ1-4
clone_size: -
v_call: TRBV7-9
d_call: TRBD1

cdr3_aa: CATSRDRGGENIQYF
cdr3_nt: TGTGCCACCAGCAGAGATCGGGGGGGTGAAAACATTCAGTACTTC
j_call: TRBJ2-4
clone_size: -
v_call: TRBV15
d_call: TRBD2

cdr3_aa: CASSQGRKSSYNEQFF
cdr3_nt: TGTGCCAGCAGCCAGGGGAGAAAAAGCTCCTACAATGAGCAGTTCTTC
j_call: TRBJ2-1
clone_size: many
v_call: TRBV3-1
d_call: -

cdr3_aa: CATSRVTGTGSYEQYF
cdr3_nt: TGTGCCACCAGCAGGGTCACCGGGACAGGGTCCTACGAGCAGTACTTC
j_call: TRBJ2-7
clone_size: few
v_call: TRBV15
d_call: TRBD1

cdr3_aa: CASWGGGTQYF
cdr3_nt: TGTGCCAGCTGGGGGGGGGGTACGCAGTATTTT
j_call: TRBJ2-3
clone_size: few
v_call: TRBV28
d_call: TRBD2

cdr3_aa: CASSQDGRWETQYF
cdr3_nt: TGCGCCAGCAGCCAAGATGGGCGGTGGGAGACCCAGTACTTC
j_call: TRBJ2-5
clone_size: few
v_call: TRBV4-1
d_call: -

cdr3_aa: CASSNRGGALPKQFF
cdr3_nt: TGTGCCAGCAGTAACCGCGGGGGGGCATTGCCCAAGCAGTTCTTC
j_call: TRBJ2-1
clone_size: many
v_call: TRBV12-3/TRBV12-4
d_call: TRBD2

cdr3_aa: CSAYRRAGTEQFF
cdr3_nt: TGCAGTGCCTACCGGAGGGCCGGGACTGAGCAGTTCTTC
j_call: TRBJ2-1
clone_size: many
v_call: TRBV20-1
d_call: -

cdr3_aa: CASSLEGLISGNTIYF
cdr3_nt: TGCGCCAGCAGCTTGGAGGGGCTGATCTCTGGAAACACCATATATTTT
j_call: TRBJ1-3
clone_size: many
v_call: TRBV5-1
d_call: -

cdr3_aa: CASSREGTSTYEQYF
cdr3_nt: TGTGCCAGCAGTCGAGAGGGGACTTCCACCTACGAGCAGTACTTC
j_call: TRBJ2-7
clone_size: -
v_call: TRBV7-8
d_call: -

cdr3_aa: CASSYSTTGGGNNEQFF
cdr3_nt: TGTGCCAGCAGTTACTCTACAACAGGGGGTGGTAACAATGAGCAGTTCTTC
j_call: TRBJ2-1
clone_size: -
v_call: TRBV6-5
d_call: TRBD1

cdr3_aa: CASSLLGDSTDTQYF
cdr3_nt: TGTGCCAGCAGCCTCTTAGGGGACAGCACAGATACGCAGTATTTT
j_call: TRBJ2-3
clone_size: -
v_call: TRBV6-1
d_call: -

cdr3_aa: CASSLEASGSEQYF
cdr3_nt: TGTGCCAGCAGCTTAGAGGCTAGCGGGAGCGAGCAGTACTTC
j_call: TRBJ2-7
clone_size: -
v_call: TRBV7-2
d_call: TRBD2

cdr3_aa: CSARDLGAEETQYF
cdr3_nt: TGCAGTGCTAGAGATCTCGGCGCCGAAGAGACCCAGTACTTC
j_call: TRBJ2-5
clone_size: -
v_call: TRBV20-1
d_call: -

cdr3_aa: CASSLDPSKSEKLFF
cdr3_nt: TGTGCCAGCAGCTTAGACCCCTCCAAGTCCGAAAAACTGTTTTTT
j_call: TRBJ1-4
clone_size: -
v_call: TRBV7-9
d_call: -

cdr3_aa: CASSFNRDRGSSKFF
cdr3_nt: TGTGCCAGCAGTTTCAACCGGGACAGGGGGTCGAGCAAGTTCTTC
j_call: TRBJ2-1
clone_size: few
v_call: TRBV27
d_call: TRBD1

cdr3_aa: CSVVKRGDSYEQYF
cdr3_nt: TGCAGCGTTGTAAAGCGGGGGGACTCCTACGAGCAGTACTTC
j_call: TRBJ2-7
clone_size: -
v_call: TRBV29-1
d_call: TRBD2

cdr3_aa: CASSLRLAGYNEQFF
cdr3_nt: TGTGCCAGCAGCTTAAGACTAGCGGGTTACAATGAGCAGTTCTTC
j_call: TRBJ2-1
clone_size: many
v_call: TRBV7-8
d_call: TRBD2

cdr3_aa: CSASHQRERLYEQYF
cdr3_nt: TGCAGTGCTTCCCATCAGCGGGAGCGCCTCTACGAGCAGTACTTC
j_call: TRBJ2-7
clone_size: few
v_call: TRBV20-1
d_call: TRBD2

cdr3_aa: CSAKQGARTDTQYF
cdr3_nt: TGCAGTGCGAAGCAGGGGGCACGCACAGATACGCAGTATTTT
j_call: TRBJ2-3
clone_size: -
v_call: TRBV20-1
d_call: TRBD1

cdr3_aa: CSARPAGGPETQYF
cdr3_nt: TGCAGTGCTAGACCAGCGGGGGGGCCTGAGACCCAGTACTTC
j_call: TRBJ2-5
clone_size: -
v_call: TRBV20-1
d_call: TRBD2

cdr3_aa: CSARNPSRNSPLHF
cdr3_nt: TGCAGTGCTAGGAACCCTTCCCGTAATTCACCCCTCCACTTT
j_call: TRBJ1-6
clone_size: few
v_call: TRBV20-1
d_call: -

cdr3_aa: CASSLGDATYEQYF
cdr3_nt: TGCGCCAGCAGCTTGGGGGACGCTACCTACGAGCAGTACTTC
j_call: TRBJ2-7
clone_size: -
v_call: TRBV5-1
d_call: -

cdr3_aa: CASRSWEPGQFLFNQPQHF
cdr3_nt: TGTGCCAGCAGGAGCTGGGAACCGGGACAGTTTCTCTTCAATCAGCCCCAGCATTTT
j_call: TRBJ1-5
clone_size: few
v_call: TRBV6-1
d_call: TRBD1

cdr3_aa: CAISSGRAYNEQFF
cdr3_nt: TGTGCCATCAGTAGCGGGAGGGCATACAATGAGCAGTTCTTC
j_call: TRBJ2-1
clone_size: few
v_call: TRBV10-3
d_call: TRBD2

cdr3_aa: CASSYLNSPLHF
cdr3_nt: TGTGCCAGCAGTTACCTGAATTCACCCCTCCACTTT
j_call: TRBJ1-6
clone_size: -
v_call: TRBV6-6
d_call: -

cdr3_aa: CASSAHQGQGTYEQYF
cdr3_nt: TGTGCCAGCAGCGCGCACCAGGGACAGGGCACCTACGAGCAGTACTTC
j_call: TRBJ2-7
clone_size: few
v_call: TRBV3-1
d_call: TRBD1

cdr3_aa: CASSSGVETQYF
cdr3_nt: TGTGCCAGCAGCTCAGGGGTAGAGACCCAGTACTTC
j_call: TRBJ2-5
clone_size: many
v_call: TRBV13
d_call: -

cdr3_aa: CASSLRSQGANTRELFF
cdr3_nt: TGTGCCAGCAGTTTGAGATCACAGGGGGCGAATACCCGGGAGCTGTTTTTT
j_call: TRBJ2-2
clone_size: -
v_call: TRBV27
d_call: TRBD1

cdr3_aa: CASSLQGTGEGPYEQYF
cdr3_nt: TGCGCCAGCAGCTTGCAGGGGACAGGGGAAGGCCCCTACGAGCAGTACTTC
j_call: TRBJ2-7
clone_size: few
v_call: TRBV5-1
d_call: TRBD1

cdr3_aa: CASGQAREETQYF
cdr3_nt: TGTGCTAGTGGCCAAGCTCGGGAAGAGACCCAGTACTTC
j_call: TRBJ2-5
clone_size: -
v_call: TRBV12-5
d_call: -

cdr3_aa: CASSPGLAGGIEQYF
cdr3_nt: TGTGCCAGCAGCCCTGGACTAGCGGGAGGGATCGAGCAGTACTTC
j_call: TRBJ2-7
clone_size: -
v_call: TRBV7-9
d_call: TRBD2

cdr3_aa: CASSLDVGGETQYF
cdr3_nt: TGTGCCAGCAGTTTAGATGTGGGAGGAGAGACCCAGTACTTC
j_call: TRBJ2-5
clone_size: -
v_call: TRBV12-3/TRBV12-4
d_call: -